What follows are 20 T cell receptor beta chains derived from one specimen sequenced in a study of blood T cells in healthy people across ages. Combining a sample-barcoded 5' primer with a J-beta primer mix, a second PCR ran for 7 to 11 cycles. TCRdb called the 5' RACE reads again in MiXCR, with one record for every CDR3 protein. This repertoire shows about a million distinct CDR3 sequences, around 49% found once; its top ten account for over 10%. The material sequenced was blood. All receptors derive from a man aged 25 to 45 in good health.

The gene calls are TRBV4-2 and TRBJ1-2; 7 bases align to TRBD1. The V gene's germline CDR1 is LGHNA and CDR2 YNFKEQ. The junction had 9 bases not matched to a gene; V was cut back by 4 bases and J by 4 bases. The CDR3 has 15 residues. The CDR3 region is CASSPTSRGPYGYTF. CDR3 bases: TGTGCCAGCAGCCCAACTTCGAGGGGGCCCTATGGCTACACCTTC.

This clonotype was observed a few times. This chain uses TRBV27 with TRBJ1-5; 7 bases are shared with TRBD1. The CDR3 totals 15 residues. CDR1 is MNHEY and CDR2 is SMNVEV in the germline V gene (reference sequence). J was trimmed by 0 bases and V by 8 bases; bases with no gene match: 7. The chain's CDR3 is CASRGQADSNQPQHF. The DNA for the CDR3 is TGTGCCAGCCGAGGACAGGCGGATAGCAATCAGCCCCAGCATTTT.

This clonotype was found once. The CDR3 nucleotides read TGTGCCAGCAGCTCCACCTCATCCCCCCTCCACTTT. It is translated as CASSSTSSPLHF. The chain is built from TRBV7-9 and TRBJ1-6, with unresolved D. The germline V gene encodes CDR1 SEHNR and CDR2 FQNEAQ (reference sequence). Trimming took off 4 bases at V and 13 bases at J, with 11 bases between the two ends. There are 12 residues in the CDR3.

This chain joins TRBV28 and TRBJ2-3, with TRBD2 identical over 10 bases. V dropped 2 bases and J dropped 0; count of bases not matched to a gene: 8. The CDR3 is 18 amino acids. CDR1 and CDR2 (germline): MDHEN, SYDVKM. The CDR3 sequence is CASSLKASGGFSTDTQYF. The DNA of the CDR3 is TGTGCCAGCAGTTTAAAGGCTAGCGGGGGTTTTAGCACAGATACGCAGTATTTT.

V is TRBV7-9 and J is TRBJ2-5; D tentatively fits TRBD1 or TRBD2 (5 bases each). V lost 7 bases, J lost 2 bases, and 14 bases lay in between. The CDR3 length is 14 residues. Looked up from germline, CDR1 is SEHNR and CDR2 is FQNEAQ (reference sequence). DNA for the CDR3: TGTGCCAGCATACGGGACCCGGGACAAGAGACCCAGTACTTC. It translates to CASIRDPGQETQYF.

This clonotype was picked up a small number of times. The genes are TRBV5-1 and TRBJ2-5, with 9 bases aligning to TRBD1. Trimming took 4 bases from V and 5 from J; bases not matched to a gene: 6. This CDR3 comprises 14 residues. Germline lookup yields CDR1 SGHRS and CDR2 YFSETQ. CDR3 coding DNA: TGCGCCAGCAGCCCTACAGGGGGCTTGGAGACCCAGTACTTC. Its translation is CASSPTGGLETQYF.

V is TRBV20-1 and J is TRBJ1-5; D is unresolved. CDR1 and CDR2 from the germline V gene are DFQATT and SNEGSKA (reference sequence). The CDR3 contains 10 residues. Trimming stripped 6 bases from V and 7 bases from J, with 7 bases between. In nucleotides, the CDR3 is TGCAGTGCCAGCGGCCAGCCCCAGCATTTT. This codes for CSASGQPQHF.

This sequence joins TRBV7-3 and TRBJ2-3; 7 bases are shared with TRBD2. Germline assignment: CDR1 SGHTA and CDR2 FQGTGA. J gave up 5 bases and V 1 base, and 3 bases lay outside the gene matches. The CDR3 sequence is 14 residues long. In DNA form, the CDR3 reads TGTGCCAGCAGCTTAAGGAGGGAGGGAGATACGCAGTATTTT. Residues: CASSLRREGDTQYF.

This clonotype turned up a few times. The CDR3 DNA follows: TGCAGTGCTAGGCTCACCGGGACAAGGGGCGCTGGCTACACCTTC. Translated: CSARLTGTRGAGYTF. J is TRBJ1-2 and V is TRBV20-1; D is possibly TRBD1 (6 bases). V lost 3 bases and J lost 7, with 21 bases in between. The CDR3 spans 15 residues. The V gene's germline CDR1 is DFQATT and CDR2 SNEGSKA (reference sequence).

This rearrangement joins TRBV7-9 to TRBJ2-1, with 8 positions matching TRBD2. The CDR3 is 17 residues long. With 4 bases clipped from V and 0 bases from J, the junction kept 8 bases outside the gene matches. CDR1 SEHNR and CDR2 FQNEAQ come from the germline V gene (reference sequence). The CDR3, as DNA: TGTGCCAGCAGCTACCATCCGGGGGGGAGCTCCTACAATGAGCAGTTCTTC. Amino acid sequence: CASSYHPGGSSYNEQFF.

This clonotype was counted a few times. This rearrangement joins TRBV28 to TRBJ1-2; D not resolved. Looked up from germline, CDR1 is MDHEN and CDR2 is SYDVKM. Trimming removed 2 bases at V and 8 bases at J, with 15 bases between. CDR3 size: 14 residues. The CDR3 DNA follows: TGTGCCAGCAGTTTAGATGACCCACTCAAAGGCTACACCTTC. Translation gives CASSLDDPLKGYTF.

V and J are TRBV27 and TRBJ2-3; TRBD1 aligns across 9 bases. This CDR3 spans 16 amino acids. Trimming removed 4 bases from V and 2 bases from J; junction bases left unmatched: 7. The germline CDR1 and CDR2 sequences are MNHEY and SMNVEV (reference sequence). The CDR3 region has the DNA TGTGCCAGCAGTTCCCGGACAGGGGTCAACACAGATACGCAGTATTTT. Protein sequence: CASSSRTGVNTDTQYF.

The chain uses TRBV20-1 and TRBJ2-3; D might be TRBD1 (6 bases). Germline values: CDR1 DFQATT, CDR2 SNEGSKA (reference sequence). Trimming removed 5 bases at V and 2 bases at J, with 14 bases between. This CDR3 is built from 14 residues. The CDR3, as DNA: TGCAGTGCTGAGACAGGTCAGGACACAGATACGCAGTATTTT. Translated, it gives CSAETGQDTDTQYF.

This clonotype has only one observation. V and J are TRBV5-6 and TRBJ2-7; TRBD2 is a possible D gene (6 bases). Germline V gene sequence: CDR1 SGHDT, CDR2 YYEEEE. The V end was cut by 2 bases, the J end by 0 bases, with 12 bases between. The CDR3 has 15 residues. The CDR3 here is CASSFRGLISYEQYF. The CDR3 bases are TGTGCCAGCAGCTTTAGGGGACTTATCTCCTACGAGCAGTACTTC.

The chain uses TRBV20-1 and TRBJ1-5, with D hard to call. V was pared by 0 bases and J by 7 bases, with 10 bases between. CDR3 length: 13 amino acids. Germline assignment: CDR1 DFQATT and CDR2 SNEGSKA (reference sequence). CDR3: CSARENIGQPQHF. CDR3 bases: TGCAGTGCTAGAGAGAATATCGGACAGCCCCAGCATTTT.

At least ten counts were recorded for this clonotype. The chain links TRBV6-5 to TRBJ2-7; D possibly uses TRBD1 or TRBD2 (5 bases each). This CDR3 is 13 amino acids long. Trimming pared 0 bases from V and 4 bases from J, leaving 7 bases between. Germline V gene data show CDR1 as MNHEY and CDR2 as SVGAGI. The chain's CDR3 is CASSYSRGYEQYF. Written as DNA, the CDR3 is TGTGCCAGCAGTTACTCGAGGGGTTACGAGCAGTACTTC.

The J gene is TRBJ2-5, the V gene TRBV4-2, with a possible D match to TRBD1 (6 bases). Germline loops: CDR1 LGHNA, CDR2 YNFKEQ. V dropped 0 bases and J dropped 1 base, with 12 bases sitting between them. This CDR3 has 16 amino acids. CDR3 amino acids: CASSQEGGKSQETQYF. CDR3 DNA sequence: TGTGCCAGCAGCCAAGAAGGGGGAAAGAGCCAAGAGACCCAGTACTTC.

The chain has TRBV30 and TRBJ2-7; possible D gene TRBD1, 5 bases. This CDR3 has 11 residues. In germline, CDR1 is GTSNPN, CDR2 SVGIG (reference sequence). The germline V and J ends were trimmed by 5 bases and 0 bases, with 5 bases remaining between them. The CDR3 sequence is CAWDSSYEQYF. In DNA form, the CDR3 reads TGTGCCTGGGACAGCTCCTACGAGCAGTACTTC.

The rearrangement links TRBV9 to TRBJ1-6; D is ambiguous. This CDR3 contains 10 residues. Trimming shortened V by 7 bases and J by 14 bases, and 10 bases separated the two germline ends. CDR1 SGDLS and CDR2 YYNGEE come from the germline V gene. The CDR3 bases are TGTGCCAGCCCGGGCCAGACCCTCCACTTT. This sequence encodes CASPGQTLHF.

A few counts support this clonotype. This sequence joins TRBV27 and TRBJ2-1; TRBD1 is a possible D gene (6 bases). Germline V gene data show CDR1 as MNHEY and CDR2 as SMNVEV (reference sequence). CDR3 size: 12 residues. The ends were cut back, 4 bases at V and 8 bases at J, with 9 bases in the middle. CDR3 amino acids: CASSSGAHEQFF. CDR3 DNA: TGTGCCAGCAGTTCAGGGGCCCATGAGCAGTTCTTC.